Listed here are 2 T cell receptor beta chains from one sample, sequenced in a study of spatial heterogeneity in lung cancer. TCRdb recomputed calls from the 5' RACE reads with MiXCR, one row per CDR3 protein. The sample includes about 1,600 distinct CDR3 sequences, approximately 5.3% of them seen just once. The time point is: sample taken at primary tumor resection. The sample in question was normal lung tissue next to the tumor, obtained at surgery. These receptors were taken from a female donor with early-stage non-small cell lung cancer.

This clonotype has at least ten counts. This sequence joins TRBV5-1 and TRBJ1-1, with D possibly matching TRBD1 (5 bases). Trimming cost V 6 bases and J 3 bases, with 18 bases left between them. The CDR3 is 15 amino acids. In germline, CDR1 is SGHRS, CDR2 YFSETQ. CDR3 DNA sequence: TGCGCCAGCAACCAGGGCGGGGGGAAGTACACTGAAGCTTTCTTT. Translating gives CASNQGGGKYTEAFF. Supplemented by reference TRBV5-1 and TRBJ1-1, the full variable domain reads KAGVTQTPRYLIKTRGQQVTLSCSPISGHRSVSWYQQTPGQGLQFLFEYFSETQRNKGNFPGRFSGRQFSNSRSEMNVSTLELGDSALYLCASNQGGGKYTEAFFGQGTRLTVV.

This clonotype was counted many times. This sequence joins TRBV5-1 and TRBJ2-3; TRBD1 agrees at 7 bases. The CDR3 is made up of 14 amino acids. Trimming at V came to 4 bases and at J to 5 bases, leaving 7 bases not matched to a gene. Germline V gene lookup returns CDR1 SGHRS and CDR2 YFSETQ. The CDR3 region is CASSRQGRKDTQYF. CDR3 DNA sequence: TGCGCCAGCAGCCGACAGGGTCGGAAAGATACGCAGTATTTT.